This record concerns one TCR beta chain sequence. The antigen is not known. The data stem from a study of OX40 agonist ivuxolimab in advanced cancers. General study findings and limits: The average count of expanded clones was higher among CD8+ T cells than among CD4+. The study observed clonal expansion of CD4+ and CD8+ blood T cells by week 6 at 0.1 to 3.0 mg/kg. Patients who responded partially at 0.1-3.0 mg/kg showed clonal expansion ranking among the lowest.

Libraries were prepared by immunoSEQ multiplex PCR; TCRdb keeps only in-frame clonotypes and omits some of them. The sample contains about 13,000 clones, under 90% of which appear only once. This CDR3 comprises 12 residues. Germline values: CDR1 LNHDA, CDR2 SQIVND (reference sequence). The chain has TRBV19 and TRBJ2-5; unclear D gene. TRBJ2-7 matches the DNA end more closely, so the J call is doubtful. This TCR derives from an adult with an advanced solid tumor such as melanoma, head and neck, liver or kidney cancer. The starting material was CD4+ or CD8+ T cells sorted from blood, obtained in a trial of the OX40 agonist ivuxolimab. CDR3: CASSDTAYEQYF. The CDR3 DNA reads TGTGCCAGTAGCGACACAGCCTACGAGCAGTACTTC.